This TCR beta chain was identified in a study of ipilimumab plus nivolumab after autologous stem cell transplantation. In the study overall: DLBCL patients had primary refractory or relapsed disease.

Checkpoint therapy with ipilimumab 1 mg/kg began 14 to 28 days after transplant. The CDR3 contains 14 residues. Germline V gene sequence: CDR1 MNHNY, CDR2 SVGAGI (reference sequence). With 6 bases removed from V and 1 base from J, the gap between germline ends came to 10 bases. Some clones are missing from TCRdb's copy, which holds only in-frame ones; the method was immunoSEQ multiplex PCR. This table holds about 83,000 clones, 83% found once. This clone was counted a single time. The V call is TRBV6-6, the J call TRBJ2-1; possibly TRBD1 or TRBD2 for D (5 bases each). The clonotype was recovered from a male donor with diffuse large B-cell lymphoma. This specimen consisted of PBMCs, obtained in a trial of ipilimumab plus nivolumab as post-transplant consolidation. The CDR3 sequence: CASSRDGSYNEQFF. The CDR3 nucleotides are TGTGCCAGCAGCAGGGACGGATCCTACAATGAGCAGTTCTTC.